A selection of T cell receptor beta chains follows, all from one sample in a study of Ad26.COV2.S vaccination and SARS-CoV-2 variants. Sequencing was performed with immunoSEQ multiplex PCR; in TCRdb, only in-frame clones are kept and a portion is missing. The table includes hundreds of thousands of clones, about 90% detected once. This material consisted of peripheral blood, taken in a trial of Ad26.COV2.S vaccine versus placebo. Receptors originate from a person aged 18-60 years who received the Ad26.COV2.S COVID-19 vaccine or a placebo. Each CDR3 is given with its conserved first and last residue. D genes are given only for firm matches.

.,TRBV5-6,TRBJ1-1,CASSLGDRTEAFF
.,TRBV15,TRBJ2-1,CATSRDYGPRGNEQFF
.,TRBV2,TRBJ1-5,CASRHDGTPSQPQHF
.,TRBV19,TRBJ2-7,CASSETGTKYYEQYF
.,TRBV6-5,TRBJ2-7,CASSYRPLYEQYF
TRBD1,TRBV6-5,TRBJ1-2,CASSYLETGGYGYTF
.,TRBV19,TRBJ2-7,CASSIVGMGEQYF
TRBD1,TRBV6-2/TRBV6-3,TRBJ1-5,CASSSTGKGNQPQHF
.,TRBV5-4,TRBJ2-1,CASSLGDISSYNEQFF
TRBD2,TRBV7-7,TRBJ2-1,CASSLGLADYNEQFF
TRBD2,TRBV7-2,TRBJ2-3,CASSPGGGRWADTQYF